This entry describes one T cell receptor (beta chain). There is no known antigen for this receptor. No much larger clone is present one base from it, and per-base qualities are unavailable. The source of the sample is a study of cytomegalovirus exposure and HLA in healthy donors (dated by TCRdb to about 2017). The study in broad terms: In an earlier analysis of roughly 590 of the donors, 250 to 350 Gb of sequence data and 100 million or so unique TCR beta sequences from roughly 190 million T cells were reported. Approximately 310 gigabases of sequencing data and around 85 million unique TCR sequences made up an early release that covered fewer than 650 HLA-typed donors. Of the roughly 410 genotyped donors, over 80% were placed in the genetic ancestry cluster associated with self-reported Caucasian donors. The study aimed to test whether cataloging public T cell receptors could reveal signatures of past pathogen exposure. The study profiled the T cell repertoires of about 720 subjects by immunosequencing and related them to cytomegalovirus serostatus. A separate validation cohort of 90 to 150 different subjects was used in addition to the 666-subject first cohort. The study combined high-throughput TCR immunosequencing, statistical association of individual TCRs with disease status, and machine learning to predict cytomegalovirus infection status. A later analysis re-analyzed previously published TCR beta repertoires from 500 to 700 donors and added high-resolution HLA genotyping to study TCR occurrence patterns. Rather than using new phenotypic data, the later analysis identified candidate immune exposures from TCR beta sequences and from how often those sequences occurred across donors. In an earlier analysis of a few hundred of the donors, high-throughput TCR beta sequencing was used to judge whether each TCR beta V gene segment behaved as functional or pseudogenic. Donor age, sex, ethnicity and CMV serostatus were compiled together with the repertoire data. Genome-wide SNP genotypes for about 60% of the roughly 700 donors were used in a later genetic analysis, which treated that subset as a discovery cohort. Every discovery cohort repertoire had been produced on one sequencing platform. HLA typing included class I and class II loci at four-digit resolution. The number of typed donors differed by locus: about 620-640 for A, B, C, DRB1 and DQB1; 500 to 550 for DQA1; approximately 600 for DPA1; and some 470 for DPB1. Five DR-DQ haplotypes were handled as single units for association and clustering because linkage in the cohort was strong. On average, around 200,000 unique TCR beta nucleotide sequences were sequenced per donor among a few hundred genotyped donors of the cohort, with 15% to 20% of those sequences being non-productive. On the study overall, not on this receptor specifically: It was suggested by the authors that the approach could potentially be generalized to other disease states and immunological phenotypes. Because some donors lacked HLA typing at each locus, the association tests relied only on the typed subset. A total of roughly 160 TCR beta chains were listed by the study as associated with cytomegalovirus. Because counts were too low, seventeen rarely observed V segments, including chromosome 9 orphons, were excluded from the earlier analysis of under 650 of the donors. Correlated functional status among segregating V segments might reflect linkage disequilibrium, but an unknown experimental factor could not be ruled out. In vitro tests confirmed that three of the cytomegalovirus-associated TCR beta chains recognize cytomegalovirus antigens. The sequencing pipeline was judged likely to have produced a cluster of highly shared sequence variants as a technical artifact. In a later analysis, the rate of TCR association differed among HLA loci, with DRB1 alleles having the most associated TCRs and HLA-C alleles having the fewest. Cytomegalovirus status was reported to be diagnosed by the classifier with high specificity and sensitivity in both the original and validation cohorts. In a later analysis, several top co-occurrence clusters were reported to appear linked to parvovirus B19, influenza, CMV and Epstein-Barr virus. In a later analysis, HLA-associated TCR beta chains were found to be more clonally expanded and to have lower generation probabilities than equally common non-associated chains. The presence/absence analyses assumed that sequencing depth was roughly uniform across donors, and that assumption may not be true. According to a later analysis, most CMV-associated TCR beta chains appeared to be HLA-restricted, and the HLA associations seemed to be driven largely by CMV exposure. V-gene and J-gene trimming of TCR beta chains was associated with a missense DCLRE1C variant in a later genetic analysis, and the association was replicated in an independent cohort. Broadly in line with IMGT annotations, most TCR beta V segments showed up in productive rearrangements about 87% or about 30% of the time in an earlier analysis of 450 to 600 of the donors. Across donors, most TCR sequences were observed very rarely, whereas some public TCRs were present in many individuals. In this cohort, only TCR beta chains were sequenced, and detectable features were limited by the absence of alpha or paired-chain data. The 87-base-pair reads could not distinguish some IMGT-functional V segments, including TRBV6-2 and TRBV6-3, so those segments were excluded. When HLA alleles, especially DR and DQ, strongly co-occurred, attributing TCR associations to individual alleles was difficult. Compared with the roughly 600-donor mean, donors in an Asian-associated ancestry cluster had fewer N-insertions in productive TCRs, according to a later genetic analysis. Immune exposure information for the cohort was limited to CMV serostatus. A further reported finding was that TCR beta sequences accurately predicted the HLA-A and HLA-B alleles for most subjects in the first cohort. In a later analysis, some 18,000 TCR beta sequences were associated with specific HLA alleles at a false discovery rate of 0.05.

To prepare the library, the immunoSEQ multiplex PCR assay was applied. The multiplex PCR relied on a mix of 60 forward primers for TCR Vbeta segments and 13 reverse primers for TCR Jbeta segments. The CDR3 region of rearranged TCR beta genes was amplified from genomic DNA with a multiplex PCR assay. The Illumina HiSeq System was used to sequence the amplified TCR beta libraries as 87-base-pair reads. As for how the authors treated the data: Across the 600 to 700 repertoires, a later analysis counted tens of millions of unique TCR beta chains, approximately 12 million of which were shared by at least two donors. Raw reads were error-corrected and collapsed into unique sequences by a nearest-neighbor algorithm in which closely related sequences were merged to remove PCR and sequencing errors. V, D and J gene segments were assigned by aligning CDR3 sequences to IMGT reference sequences. For a sequence to be retained, a match of at least six nucleotides to both a V gene segment and a J gene segment was required. Rearrangements were called productive when the CDR3 lacked stop codons and stayed in frame with V and J; all others were non-productive. Following IMGT convention, CDR3 was defined as the stretch from the second conserved V-encoded cysteine up to the conserved J-encoded phenylalanine. The earlier analysis of about 500 of the donors excluded sequences that lacked an unambiguous match to a single V gene segment. In an earlier analysis of approximately 610 of the donors, V segments were called functional above 56.7% productive rearrangements and were called segregating when the between-donor standard deviation exceeded 5%. A statistical classification framework was built to diagnose cytomegalovirus status from the catalog of TCR beta chain sequences. V and J gene assignment, in a later analysis, came from comparing TCR nucleotide sequences with IMGT/GENE-DB human TR gene sequences. The TCRdist pipeline was used in a later analysis to assign CDR3 sequences and most-parsimonious VDJ recombination scenarios. In a later analysis, each TCR beta chain was defined by its CDR3 amino acid sequence together with its V-gene family, and reads without a unique V-gene family were excluded. A later analysis removed 592 highly shared, low-generation-probability nucleotide sequences to deal with suspected cross-contamination and a sequencing artifact. In a later analysis, a clonal expansion index for each public chain was calculated from normalized within-repertoire ranks of inferred template counts. In a later analysis, generation probabilities were computed using a VDJ recombination model fitted to out-of-frame rearrangements, and the results were checked against IGoR. In a later analysis, TCR-TCR, TCR-HLA and TCR-CMV co-occurrence was scored with hypergeometric tests, and a repertoire-size bias correction was applied to TCR pairs. False discovery rates were estimated in a later analysis by permuting HLA or CMV assignments 20 times. In a later analysis, co-occurring TCRs were grouped using DBSCAN, with TCRdist sequence similarity added in when clustering inside HLA-allele-positive subsets. Repertoires with fewer than 30,000 or more than 120,000 public chains, plus five repertoires with anomalous nucleotide sharing, were excluded from co-occurrence clustering. Imported from immuneACCESS, the table was reduced by TCRdb to in-frame sequences with V and J called. These copies leave out some clones; in studies compared against another copy, an unresolved V gene accounts for under half, and the cause of the remainder is not known. V and J calls and clone size are given by that table; D and trimming were obtained from the DNA. For this sample the table gives 200,000 or so clones, of which 75% to 90% were detected only once. Roughly 2.6% of the sample belongs to the ten largest clones.

In total, approximately 610 healthy bone marrow donors made up the cohort. All cohort members were sampled while nominally healthy, although unrecorded immune exposures were likely present. The donor tested CMV seropositive and was one of the 289 seropositive cohort members. Every donor gave a peripheral blood sample, and the peripheral blood mononuclear cells from that sample were used for TCR beta sequencing. The Qiagen DNeasy Blood Extraction Kit was used to extract genomic DNA from the blood cell samples. The CDR3 covers 16 residues, taking in both the cysteine and the phenylalanine. Of the read, only the CDR3 DNA is kept; its 48 bases are in frame from base 1. V ends up 8 bases short and J 0 bases short, with an unmatched junction base count of 5. The CDR1 and CDR2 encoded by the germline V gene (reference sequence) are PRHDT and FYEKMQ.

The sequence is built from TRBV13 and TRBJ2-3; TRBD2 fits 13 bases in the junction. This receptor was identified in a woman aged 50 to 65 in good health and CMV-seropositive. Sample: PBMCs. The nucleotide sequence reads TGTGCCAGCGTTGGACTAGCGGGGGCGAGCACAGATACGCAGTATTTT. Its protein reads: CASVGLAGASTDTQYF. The CDR3 plus the reference TRBV13 and TRBJ2-3 genes for the other parts give the full variable domain: AAGVIQSPRHLIKEKRETATLKCYPIPRHDTVYWYQQGPGQDPQFLISFYEKMQSDKGSIPDRFSAQQFSDYHSELNMSSLELGDSALYFCASVGLAGASTDTQYFGPGTRLTVL.